This TCR beta chain was retrieved from a study of cytomegalovirus exposure and HLA in healthy donors (dated by TCRdb to about 2017). Study-wide context: The 550 to 750 repertoires of the first cohort and the 110 or so validation repertoires were produced on the same platform, according to a later analysis. The aim of the study was to test whether cataloging public T cell receptors could identify signatures of past pathogen exposure. A separate validation cohort of some 130 different subjects was used in addition to the roughly 620-subject first cohort. To predict cytomegalovirus infection status, the study brought together high-throughput TCR immunosequencing, statistical association of individual TCRs with disease status, and machine learning. General conclusions and limits of the study: According to the authors, the approach could potentially be generalized to other disease states and immunological phenotypes. While some public TCRs were present in many individuals, most TCR sequences turned up only very rarely across donors. In a later analysis, TCRs clustered in the first cohort were found to also tend to co-occur in the 110 or so validation repertoires, with 94% of cluster scores above 0. In both the original and validation cohorts, the classifier was reported to diagnose cytomegalovirus status with high specificity and sensitivity. In vitro tests confirmed that a few of the cytomegalovirus-associated TCR beta chains recognize cytomegalovirus antigens. The study listed 150 to 200 TCR beta chains as associated with cytomegalovirus. A later analysis had no HLA typing for the validation cohort, so co-occurrence there was scored across all 110 or so repertoires.

The donors belonged to the validation cohort of around 120 subjects, which was separate from the approximately 700-subject first cohort. About this clone itself: No antigen is known for it. One base away there is no much larger clone; base qualities are not given.

V and J lose 4 bases and 3 bases, and a span of 9 bases separates them. Measured from the cysteine to the phenylalanine, the CDR3 is 13 residues long. Only the CDR3 DNA stays, 39 bases, in frame from base 1. CDR1 and CDR2 were assigned from the germline V gene as SGHTA and FQGNSA. The library was obtained by the immunoSEQ multiplex PCR assay. The study's processing was this. A statistical classification framework was built to diagnose cytomegalovirus status from the catalog of TCR beta chain sequences. TCRdb mirrors the immuneACCESS table, restricted to in-frame sequences. Some clones are absent from its copies; in checked studies, under half trace to an unresolved V gene, and the reason for the others is unknown. The V and J calls and the clone size are those of that table, but D and trimming were determined from the DNA. The table for this sample lists fewer than 250,000 clones; 80% to 90% of them were counted only once. Jointly, the top ten make up less than 3% of the sample.

The source of this sequence is a man younger than 35 in good health and CMV-seronegative. Material for sequencing was PBMCs. The chain employs TRBV7-2 and TRBJ1-1; TRBD1 could be the D gene, as 6 bases match. The DNA sequence is TGTGCCAGCAGCTACAACAGGGACACTGAAGCTTTCTTT. It codes for CASSYNRDTEAFF. Reference TRBV7-2 and TRBJ1-1 genes cover what lies past the CDR3, so the full variable domain is GAGVSQSPSNKVTEKGKDVELRCDPISGHTALYWYRQSLGQGLEFLIYFQGNSAPDKSGLPSDRFSAERTGGSVSTLTIQRTQQEDSAVYLCASSYNRDTEAFFGQGTRLTVV.